The 10 T cell receptor beta chains in this list originate from one sample, sequenced in a study of beta chain features in type 1 diabetes. Study-wide findings and caveats: Moderate but significant shortening of TCRB CDR3s was recorded in all four CD4+ subsets from Type 1 diabetes patients.

cDNA synthesis used the whole RNA isolate, giving expressed TCRB sequences. Profiling relied on immunoSEQ multiplex PCR, and the TCRdb table lists in-frame clones only, not all of them. The sample has 630,000 or so clones; over 11% are singletons. The antigens for these receptors are not known. What was sequenced was naive CD4+ T cells from blood. Every receptor here comes from a man between 18 and 29 years old with type 1 diabetes.

This clone was seen a few times. This chain joins TRBV30 and TRBJ1-5; D is undetermined. V gave up 0 bases and J gave up 4 bases, with 16 bases separating them. The CDR3 runs 16 residues. CDR1 is GTSNPN, CDR2 SVGIG, per germline (reference sequence). The CDR3 reads CAWSVGLLMSNQPQHF. CDR3 sequence (DNA): TGTGCCTGGAGTGTTGGACTACTAATGAGTAATCAGCCCCAGCATTTT.

This chain connects TRBV10-3 to TRBJ2-2; D may be TRBD1 (5 bases). The CDR3 has 14 amino acids. The V end was cut by 7 bases, the J end by 2 bases, with 11 bases between. Germline V gives CDR1 ENHRY, CDR2 SYGVKD. The DNA for the CDR3 is TGTGCCATCACAAGCGACAGTAACACCGGGGAGCTGTTTTTT. It codes for CAITSDSNTGELFF.

This chain uses TRBV10-1 with TRBJ1-2; 8 positions match TRBD1. Germline V gives CDR1 WNHNN, CDR2 SYGVQD (reference sequence). The CDR3 sequence is 14 residues long. V lost 6 bases and J lost 4; bases outside the gene matches: 7. The CDR3 DNA follows: TGCGCCAGCAGCGCGACAGGGGCCATCTATGGCTACACCTTC. It specifies CASSATGAIYGYTF.

V and J are TRBV30 and TRBJ1-2; D not resolved. Germline loops: CDR1 GTSNPN, CDR2 SVGIG (reference sequence). V lost 2 bases and J lost 4, with 8 bases in between. CDR3 size: 12 residues. This chain's CDR3 is CAWSSGFYGYTF. The CDR3 DNA follows: TGTGCCTGGAGTTCAGGCTTCTATGGCTACACCTTC.

This clone has only a few counts. The V and J genes are TRBV4-2 and TRBJ2-7; a possible D gene is TRBD2 (5 bases). The CDR3 length is 14 residues. The V gene lost 5 bases and the J gene lost 4 bases, with 15 bases spanning the gap. The germline V gene has CDR1 LGHNA and CDR2 YNFKEQ. The DNA for the CDR3 is TGTGCCAGCAGCTCGGCTAGCAATCAGTACGAGCAGTACTTC. The encoded protein is CASSSASNQYEQYF.

V is TRBV18 and J is TRBJ2-3; D remains unclear. Germline assignment: CDR1 KGHSH and CDR2 LQKENI. The CDR3 has 16 residues. Trimming shortened V by 0 bases and J by 2 bases, and 12 bases separated the two germline ends. The CDR3 DNA sequence: TGTGCCAGCTCACCACCGGAGACGGCCTCCACAGATACGCAGTATTTT. Residues: CASSPPETASTDTQYF.

This sequence joins TRBV15 and TRBJ1-5; D uncertain. V was clipped by 3 bases and J by 8 bases, with 8 bases between them. The CDR3 loop spans 12 amino acids. Looked up from germline, CDR1 is LNHNV and CDR2 is YYDKDF (reference sequence). The CDR3 region has the DNA TGTGCCACCAGCAGCCAGGAGGAGCCCCAGCATTTT. Its protein is CATSSQEEPQHF. Combining the CDR3 with reference TRBV15 and TRBJ1-5 gives the whole variable domain DAMVIQNPRYQVTQFGKPVTLSCSQTLNHNVMYWYQQKSSQAPKLLFHYYDKDFNNEADTPDNFQSRRPNTSFCFLDIRSPGLGDTAMYLCATSSQEEPQHFGDGTRLSIL.

The sample holds a few counts of this clone. This chain connects TRBV6-1 to TRBJ2-3, with D uncertain. Trimming took 1 base from V and 6 from J, leaving 5 bases between them. The CDR3 length is 12 residues. From germline, CDR1 is MNHNS and CDR2 SASEGT. The CDR3 loop is CASSEVRDTQYF. The CDR3, as DNA: TGTGCCAGCAGTGAAGTTCGGGATACGCAGTATTTT.

The gene calls are TRBV28 and TRBJ1-2, with a weak D call TRBD1 (6 bases). This CDR3 region has 15 residues. Per germline, CDR1 MDHEN and CDR2 SYDVKM. V was trimmed by 1 base and J by 2 bases, leaving 11 bases between them. This CDR3 reads CASSLSGTMNYGYTF. In nucleotides, the CDR3 is TGTGCCAGCAGTTTATCGGGGACAATGAACTATGGCTACACCTTC.

This clone was counted between two and nine times. The rearrangement joins TRBV5-4 to TRBJ1-2, with D unclear. CDR1 is SGHNT and CDR2 is YYREEE in the germline V gene (reference sequence). The CDR3 consists of 14 residues. Trimming shortened V by 5 bases and J by 7 bases, and 18 bases separated the two germline ends. CDR3 bases: TGTGCCAGCAGGCAGGTCGGTCGTTTATCTGGCTACACCTTC. It is translated as CASRQVGRLSGYTF. Based on the CDR3 plus reference TRBV5-4 and TRBJ1-2, the full variable domain is ETGVTQSPTHLIKTRGQQVTLRCSSQSGHNTVSWYQQALGQGPQFIFQYYREEENGRGNFPPRFSGLQFPNYSSELNVNALELDDSALYLCASRQVGRLSGYTFGSGTRLTVV.